The present T cell receptor (beta chain) was sequenced within a study of molecular identifiers for immune sequencing clone quantification. MiXCR, run by TCRdb on the PCR reads, gives a single entry per CDR3 protein. The repertoire has some 70,000 distinct CDR3 sequences, around a sixth of them found once; the top ten carry roughly 1.5%. With 2 bases clipped from V and 1 base from J, the junction kept 4 bases outside the gene matches. The CDR3 is made up of 15 amino acids. Germline CDR1 SGDLS, CDR2 YYNGEE. The chain combines TRBV9 with TRBJ1-2; 8 bases fit TRBD1. This TCR derives from a human donor in good health. Some libraries in this study had Jurkat cell RNA spiked in. Sequencing was performed on naive CD8+ T cells from blood, with Jurkat cell RNA spiked in. Indicated subset: FACS-sorted CD8+CD4-CCR7+CD45RA+ naive T cells. The CDR3 protein is CASSVGTGNNYGYTF. Here the CDR3 DNA reads TGTGCCAGCAGCGTGGGGACAGGAAATAACTATGGCTACACCTTC.